A single sample is the source of the 16 T cell receptor beta chains below, sequenced in a study of T-cell reconstitution after alpha-beta-depleted transplantation in children. The authors prepared the TCRbeta library with unique molecular identifiers. TCRdb redid the calling of the PCR reads with MiXCR, one entry per CDR3 protein. The profile covers just over 950,000 distinct CDR3 sequences, with less than 30% appearing a single time and over 25% taken by the ten largest. Sequencing was performed on PBMCs, mostly from graft donor cells, taken 360 days after TCRalphabeta/CD19-depleted stem cell transplant. The receptors were sampled from a boy younger than two who had a stem cell transplant for SCID, so the T cells may come from the graft donor.

A few counts support this clonotype. The rearrangement joins TRBV10-3 to TRBJ2-5, with D possibly being TRBD1 (6 bases). The CDR3 sequence is 16 residues long. Trimming pared 0 bases from V and 2 bases from J, leaving 13 bases between. The germline V gene encodes CDR1 ENHRY and CDR2 SYGVKD. The CDR3 reads CAISESQGWIQETQYF. CDR3 nucleotide sequence: TGTGCCATCAGTGAGTCGCAGGGGTGGATACAAGAGACCCAGTACTTC.

This rearrangement joins TRBV12-3 or TRBV12-4 to TRBJ2-5; 10 bases are a match to TRBD2. This CDR3 contains 14 residues. The trim removed 6 bases at V and 2 bases at J, leaving 3 bases unmatched. The CDR3 protein is CASSWTSGQETQYF. The DNA for the CDR3 is TGTGCCAGCAGCTGGACTAGCGGACAAGAGACCCAGTACTTC.

The chain couples TRBV7-3 to TRBJ2-4; D uncertain. Trimming shortened V by 5 bases and J by 5 bases, and 10 bases separated the two germline ends. CDR3 size: 13 residues. Germline-derived CDR1 and CDR2 are SGHTA and FQGTGA. For the CDR3, the DNA is TGTGCCAGCAGCCCTAGTAGGGAAAACATTCAGTACTTC. This encodes CASSPSRENIQYF.

This clonotype has a handful of counts. The chain recombines TRBV10-3 with TRBJ1-5; D remains ambiguous. The germline gives CDR1 ENHRY, CDR2 SYGVKD. V was clipped by 7 bases and J by 0 bases, with 7 bases between them. This CDR3 comprises 13 residues. This chain's CDR3 is CAINGDSNQPQHF. The CDR3 nucleotides are TGTGCCATCAATGGAGATAGCAATCAGCCCCAGCATTTT.

This clonotype has a handful of counts. V and J are TRBV20-1 and TRBJ1-1; 7 bases align to TRBD1. This CDR3 has 11 residues. Germline assignment: CDR1 DFQATT and CDR2 SNEGSKA (reference sequence). J lost 8 bases, V lost 5 bases, and 5 bases had no gene match. The CDR3 reads CSARATGEAFF. In DNA form, the CDR3 reads TGCAGTGCTCGCGCGACAGGGGAAGCTTTCTTT.

The chain uses TRBV6-1 and TRBJ2-7; 8 bases are a match to TRBD1. Germline CDR1 and CDR2: MNHNS and SASEGT. This CDR3 is built from 15 residues. J lost 3 bases, V lost 5 bases, and 9 bases had no gene match. This CDR3 reads CASSTSQGVLYEQYF. CDR3 coding DNA: TGTGCCAGCAGTACCTCACAGGGGGTACTCTACGAGCAGTACTTC.

This clonotype appeared a few times. The chain uses TRBV18 and TRBJ2-4, with D perhaps TRBD1 (6 bases). V shed 2 bases and J shed 6 bases, with 8 bases lying between them. CDR3 length: 13 amino acids. CDR1 is KGHSH and CDR2 is LQKENI in the germline V gene. The CDR3 DNA sequence: TGTGCCAGCTCACCAACAGGGAGAAACATTCAGTACTTC. It yields the protein CASSPTGRNIQYF.

This clonotype was picked up a small number of times. This chain joins TRBV18 and TRBJ1-1; TRBD1 is a possible D gene (5 bases). Trimming removed 5 bases from V and 4 bases from J, with 11 bases in between. The CDR3 has 13 residues. Germline V gives CDR1 KGHSH, CDR2 LQKENI. CDR3 loop: CASSRAGFTEAFF. CDR3 nucleotide sequence: TGTGCCAGCTCAAGAGCAGGGTTCACTGAAGCTTTCTTT.

This clonotype was counted between two and nine times. The V and J genes are TRBV15 and TRBJ2-1; D not resolved. The CDR3 is 13 amino acids. Deletions cut 4 bases from V and 13 bases from J, with 17 bases between. Germline loops: CDR1 LNHNV, CDR2 YYDKDF (reference sequence). CDR3 protein: CATSTSEPWEQFF. DNA of the CDR3: TGTGCCACCAGCACCTCGGAGCCATGGGAACAGTTCTTC.

This clonotype came up many times. J is TRBJ1-1 and V is TRBV29-1; 8 bases match TRBD1. This CDR3 is 13 amino acids long. Germline CDR1 SQVTM, CDR2 ANQGSEA. The trim removed 3 bases at V and 3 bases at J, leaving 3 bases unmatched. CDR3 residues: CSVDLTGDTEAFF. The CDR3, as DNA: TGCAGCGTTGACCTGACAGGGGACACTGAAGCTTTCTTT.

This chain connects TRBV20-1 to TRBJ2-7; a weak D match, TRBD1 (6 bases). Per the germline V gene, CDR1 is DFQATT and CDR2 is SNEGSKA (reference sequence). The CDR3 extends over 14 amino acids. The V and J ends lost 1 base and 4 bases respectively, with 14 bases between them. This CDR3 reads CSARARTVNYEQYF. For the CDR3, the DNA is TGCAGTGCTAGAGCCCGGACAGTGAATTACGAGCAGTACTTC.

This clonotype was seen a handful of times. J is TRBJ1-6 and V is TRBV30; 7 nucleotides agree with TRBD1. The junction had 17 bases not matched to a gene; V was cut back by 3 bases and J by 6 bases. This CDR3 contains 18 residues. Per the germline V gene, CDR1 is GTSNPN and CDR2 is SVGIG (reference sequence). CDR3 amino acids: CAWRATWDSPGPNSPLHF. CDR3 sequence (DNA): TGTGCCTGGAGGGCGACCTGGGACAGTCCAGGCCCTAATTCACCCCTCCACTTT.

The chain joins TRBV7-8 to TRBJ1-4; TRBD1 might be the D (5 bases). V gave up 5 bases and J gave up 11 bases, with 18 bases separating them. This CDR3 has 14 residues. Germline V CDR1 and CDR2: SGHVS, FQNEAQ. DNA for the CDR3: TGTGCCAGCAGCCCAGTATTGTCTGGGGGGAAACTGTTTTTT. This translates into CASSPVLSGGKLFF.

There are a few counts of this clonotype. This chain joins TRBV7-9 and TRBJ1-4; tentative D call: TRBD1 (6 bases). Germline V gives CDR1 SEHNR, CDR2 FQNEAQ (reference sequence). V was shortened by 1 base and J by 7 bases, with 13 bases between the two germline ends. The CDR3 has 15 residues. The CDR3 DNA follows: TGTGCCAGCAGCTTAGGAGGGGGTCCGGGTGAAAAACTGTTTTTT. Its translation is CASSLGGGPGEKLFF.

The chain links TRBV29-1 to TRBJ2-5, with TRBD1 matching over 10 bases. CDR1 is SQVTM, CDR2 ANQGSEA, per germline. V was clipped by 1 base and J by 3 bases; unmatched bases: 5. This CDR3 is 15 amino acids long. The CDR3 protein is CSVEGPGTGEETQYF. DNA of the CDR3: TGCAGCGTTGAAGGACCCGGGACAGGGGAAGAGACCCAGTACTTC.

V and J are TRBV27 and TRBJ2-5; unclear D gene. The CDR3 is 14 residues long. Trimming cost V 5 bases and J 1 base, with 11 bases left between them. Germline values: CDR1 MNHEY, CDR2 SMNVEV (reference sequence). The CDR3: CASSPQAAQETQYF. CDR3 bases: TGTGCCAGCAGTCCCCAGGCCGCCCAAGAGACCCAGTACTTC.